The present entry profiles one T cell receptor (beta chain) with its context. This may be a read error, as it is one base from a much larger clone. TCR beta CDR3 regions were amplified from RNA. First-round RT-PCR with HTBI primers amplified the TCR CDR3 region. TCRdb used MiXCR to reprocess the multiplex PCR reads, holding one entry per CDR3 protein. Among some 740,000 distinct CDR3 sequences, 13% to 15% were seen once, and the ten largest hold about 9.4%. These data are taken from a study of T cells in Graves' hyperthyroidism and ophthalmopathy. V was pared by 5 bases and J by 3 bases, with 11 bases between. There are 13 residues in the CDR3. Germline V gene sequence: CDR1 SGHAT, CDR2 FQNNGV.

J is TRBJ2-7 and V is TRBV11-2; D uncertain. The sequence was obtained from a woman aged 18 to 35 with Graves' hyperthyroidism. The sequenced material came from blood. The DNA for the CDR3 is TGTGCCAGCAGCGCCCCTGGGTACTACGAGCAGTACTTC. It encodes CASSAPGYYEQYF.